Listed below are T cell receptor beta chains from one sample, sequenced in a study of T cell clonotyping in hematopoietic cell transplantation. Repertoires were generated with immunoSEQ multiplex PCR, while TCRdb's copy carries only in-frame clones and drops some. Here the sample spans approximately 12,000 clones, about 91% being singletons. The sample was PBMCs, taken 100 days after allogeneic stem cell transplant. These receptors all stem from a female patient in her 60s who had an allogeneic stem cell transplant from an unrelated donor, so the T cells may come from the graft donor. Some clones in this sample may be carry-over from other donors' samples. Both conserved end residues are part of each CDR3. Fields, in order: J gene, V gene, CDR3 protein.

j_gene: TRBJ2-7
v_gene: TRBV5-4
CDR3aa: CASSSDGSPYEQYF

j_gene: TRBJ1-5
v_gene: TRBV5-1
CDR3aa: CASSPYQRDSNQPQHF

j_gene: TRBJ2-2
v_gene: TRBV4-3
CDR3aa: CASSQDFLGGGGTGELFF

j_gene: TRBJ1-1
v_gene: TRBV7-6
CDR3aa: CASSLQRQGAWNTEAFF

j_gene: TRBJ1-2
v_gene: TRBV28
CDR3aa: CASRWTVSYGYTF

j_gene: TRBJ2-7
v_gene: TRBV27
CDR3aa: CASSLVVQGAGEQYF

j_gene: TRBJ2-7
v_gene: TRBV7-8
CDR3aa: CASSLDGLRYEQYF

j_gene: TRBJ1-1
v_gene: TRBV6-5
CDR3aa: CASSYLGWGAEAFF

j_gene: TRBJ2-7
v_gene: TRBV27
CDR3aa: CASSAVGLMYF

j_gene: TRBJ1-2
v_gene: TRBV29-1
CDR3aa: CSVKWVLDFYGYTF

j_gene: .
v_gene: TRBV19
CDR3aa: CASSTGTGPYEQYF